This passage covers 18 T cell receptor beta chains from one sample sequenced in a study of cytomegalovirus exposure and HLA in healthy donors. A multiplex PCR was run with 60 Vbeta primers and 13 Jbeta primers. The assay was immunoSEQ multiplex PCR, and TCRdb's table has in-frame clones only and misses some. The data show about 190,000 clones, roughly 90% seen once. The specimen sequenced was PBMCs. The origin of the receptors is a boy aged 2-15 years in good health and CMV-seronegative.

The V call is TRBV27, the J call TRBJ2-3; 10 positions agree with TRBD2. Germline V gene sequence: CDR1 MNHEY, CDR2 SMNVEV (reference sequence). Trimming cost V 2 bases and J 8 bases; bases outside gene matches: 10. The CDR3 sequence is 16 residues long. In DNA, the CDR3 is TGTGCCAGCAGTTTACCTAGCGGGAGCCCCTCGGGTACGCAGTATTTT. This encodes CASSLPSGSPSGTQYF.

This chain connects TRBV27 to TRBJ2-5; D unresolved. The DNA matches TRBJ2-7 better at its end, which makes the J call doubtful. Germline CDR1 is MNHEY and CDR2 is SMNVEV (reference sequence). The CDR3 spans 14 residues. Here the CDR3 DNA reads TGTGCCAGCAGTCCTTCAACTTTCCCCTACGAGCAGTACTTC. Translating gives CASSPSTFPYEQYF.

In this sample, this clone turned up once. The CDR3 spells CASSLGRGQTNTEAFF. The CDR3, as DNA: TGCGCCAGCAGCTTGGGCAGAGGACAAACGAACACTGAAGCTTTCTTT. The J gene is TRBJ1-1, the V gene TRBV5-1, with D possibly TRBD1 on 5 matching bases. The germline CDR1 and CDR2 sequences are SGHRS and YFSETQ. This CDR3 comprises 16 residues. Trimming took 0 bases from V and 1 from J, leaving 13 bases between them. The full variable domain, rest sourced from reference TRBV5-1 and TRBJ1-1, is KAGVTQTPRYLIKTRGQQVTLSCSPISGHRSVSWYQQTPGQGLQFLFEYFSETQRNKGNFPGRFSGRQFSNSRSEMNVSTLELGDSALYLCASSLGRGQTNTEAFFGQGTRLTVV.

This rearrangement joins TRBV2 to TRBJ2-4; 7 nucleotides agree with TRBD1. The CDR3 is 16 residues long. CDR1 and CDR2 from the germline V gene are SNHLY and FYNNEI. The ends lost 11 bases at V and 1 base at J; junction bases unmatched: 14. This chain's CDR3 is CACLVRGREAKNIQYF. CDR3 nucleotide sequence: TGTGCCTGCCTCGTAAGGGGGCGCGAGGCCAAAAACATTCAGTACTTC.

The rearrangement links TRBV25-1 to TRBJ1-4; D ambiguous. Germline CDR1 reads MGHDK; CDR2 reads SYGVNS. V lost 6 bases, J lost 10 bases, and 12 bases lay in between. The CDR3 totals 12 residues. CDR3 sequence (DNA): TGTGCCAGCAGCGGAAAGGGAGGAAAACTGTTTTTT. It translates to CASSGKGGKLFF.

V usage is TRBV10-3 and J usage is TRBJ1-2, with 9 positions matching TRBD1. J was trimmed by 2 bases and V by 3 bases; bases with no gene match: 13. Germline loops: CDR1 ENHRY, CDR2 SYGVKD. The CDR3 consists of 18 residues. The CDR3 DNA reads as TGTGCCATCAGTGACCCTCGGACAGGGGCCGCTGGGAACTATGGCTACACCTTC. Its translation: CAISDPRTGAAGNYGYTF.

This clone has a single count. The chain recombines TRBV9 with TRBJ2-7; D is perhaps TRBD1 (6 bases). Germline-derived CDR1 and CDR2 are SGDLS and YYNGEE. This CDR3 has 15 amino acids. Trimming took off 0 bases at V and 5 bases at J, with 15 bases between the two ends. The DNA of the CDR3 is TGTGCCAGCAGCGTAGACCCCAGGGGATGGCACGAGCAGTACTTC. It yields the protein CASSVDPRGWHEQYF.

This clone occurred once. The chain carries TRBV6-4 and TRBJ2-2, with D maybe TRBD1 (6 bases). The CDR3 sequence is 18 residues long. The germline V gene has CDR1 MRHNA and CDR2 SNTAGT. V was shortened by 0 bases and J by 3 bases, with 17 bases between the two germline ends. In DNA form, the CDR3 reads TGTGCCAGCAGTGACTCGAAGGTGGGGGCGGTGGACACCGGGGAGCTGTTTTTT. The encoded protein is CASSDSKVGAVDTGELFF.

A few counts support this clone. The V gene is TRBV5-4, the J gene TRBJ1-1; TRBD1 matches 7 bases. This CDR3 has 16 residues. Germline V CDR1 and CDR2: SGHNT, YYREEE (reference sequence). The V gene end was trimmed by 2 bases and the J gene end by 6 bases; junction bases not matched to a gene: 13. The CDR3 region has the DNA TGTGCCAGCAGCTTCCCCAAACCGATAGGACAGGCTGAAGCTTTCTTT. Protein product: CASSFPKPIGQAEAFF.

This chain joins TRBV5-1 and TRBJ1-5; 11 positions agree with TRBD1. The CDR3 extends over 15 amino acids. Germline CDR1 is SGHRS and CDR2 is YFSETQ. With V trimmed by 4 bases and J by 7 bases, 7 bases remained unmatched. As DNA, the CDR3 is TGCGCCAGCAGCCCAGGGACAGGGGGAGAACAGCCCCAGCATTTT. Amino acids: CASSPGTGGEQPQHF.

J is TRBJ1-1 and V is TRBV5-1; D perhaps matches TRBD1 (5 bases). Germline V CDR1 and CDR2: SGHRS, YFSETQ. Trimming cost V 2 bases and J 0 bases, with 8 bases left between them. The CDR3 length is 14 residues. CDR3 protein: CASSFRQLNTEAFF. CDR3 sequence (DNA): TGCGCCAGCAGCTTCCGACAGCTGAACACTGAAGCTTTCTTT.

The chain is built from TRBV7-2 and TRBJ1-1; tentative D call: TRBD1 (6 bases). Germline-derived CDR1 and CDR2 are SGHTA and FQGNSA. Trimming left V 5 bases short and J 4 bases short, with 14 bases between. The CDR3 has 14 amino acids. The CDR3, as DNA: TGTGCCAGCAGCCTCGAGGGGGGGGGCACTGAAGCTTTCTTT. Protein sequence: CASSLEGGGTEAFF.

The DNA for the CDR3 is TGCAGCGTTGCAATCGGGTCAGGGGGCTCCTACGAGCAGTACTTC. Translation: CSVAIGSGGSYEQYF. The rearrangement joins TRBV29-1 to TRBJ2-5; 7 bases agree with TRBD1. Gene TRBJ2-7 matches the end of the DNA better, so the J call may be wrong. The CDR3 contains 15 residues. Per germline, CDR1 SQVTM and CDR2 ANQGSEA.

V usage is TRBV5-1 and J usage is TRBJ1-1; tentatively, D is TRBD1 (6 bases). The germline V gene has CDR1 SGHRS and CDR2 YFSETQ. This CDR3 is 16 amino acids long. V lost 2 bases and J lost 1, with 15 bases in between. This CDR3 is CASSFGLDRKNTEAFF. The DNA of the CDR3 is TGCGCCAGCAGCTTCGGGCTGGACAGAAAGAACACTGAAGCTTTCTTT.

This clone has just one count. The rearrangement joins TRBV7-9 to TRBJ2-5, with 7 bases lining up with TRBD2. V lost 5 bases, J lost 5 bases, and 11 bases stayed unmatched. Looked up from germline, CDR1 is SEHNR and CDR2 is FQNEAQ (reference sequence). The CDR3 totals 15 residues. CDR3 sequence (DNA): TGTGCCAGCAGCGGGGGGGGTTGGGATCGGGAGACCCAGTACTTC. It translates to CASSGGGWDRETQYF.

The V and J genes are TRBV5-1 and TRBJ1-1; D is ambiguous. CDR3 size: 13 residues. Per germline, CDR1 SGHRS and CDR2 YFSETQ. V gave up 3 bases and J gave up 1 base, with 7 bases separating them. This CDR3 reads CASSSGSNTEAFF. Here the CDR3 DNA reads TGCGCCAGCAGCTCCGGGTCGAACACTGAAGCTTTCTTT.

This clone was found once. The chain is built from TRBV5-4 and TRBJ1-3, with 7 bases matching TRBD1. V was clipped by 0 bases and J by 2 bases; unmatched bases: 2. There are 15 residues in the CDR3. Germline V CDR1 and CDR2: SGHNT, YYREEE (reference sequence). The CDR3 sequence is CASSLGGGPGNTIYF. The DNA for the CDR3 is TGTGCCAGCAGCTTGGGAGGGGGCCCTGGAAACACCATATATTTT.

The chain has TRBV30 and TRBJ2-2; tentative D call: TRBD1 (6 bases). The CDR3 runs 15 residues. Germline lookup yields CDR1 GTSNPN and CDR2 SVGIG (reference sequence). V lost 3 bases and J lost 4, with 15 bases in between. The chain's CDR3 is CAWRGWGPGTGELFF. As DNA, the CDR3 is TGTGCCTGGAGGGGGTGGGGGCCGGGCACCGGGGAGCTGTTTTTT.